The 2 T cell receptor beta chains below come from one sample, sequenced in a study of control samples from healthy donors and cancer patients. The protocol was immunoSEQ multiplex PCR, while the TCRdb copy is restricted to in-frame clones and leaves out a portion. The sample includes more than 95,000 clones, 88% seen only once; the top ten take about 2.5%. Sequencing was carried out using blood. The receptors shown here come from a woman aged 70-85 years in good health.

The rearrangement links TRBV20-1 to TRBJ2-5; D is unresolved. V was pared by 3 bases and J by 3 bases, with 5 bases between. CDR1 and CDR2 from the germline V gene are DFQATT and SNEGSKA (reference sequence). The CDR3 totals 11 residues. As DNA, the CDR3 is TGCAGTGCTAGGGATGAAGAGACCCAGTACTTC. Translated, it gives CSARDEETQYF.

The rearrangement joins TRBV19 to TRBJ1-1, with 7 bases aligning to TRBD1. This CDR3 contains 17 residues. Germline CDR1 is LNHDA and CDR2 is SQIVND (reference sequence). The trim removed 6 bases at V and 5 bases at J, leaving 18 bases unmatched. CDR3 DNA sequence: TGTGCCAGTAGCCGGGGGGAAGGGGGCGGGTTATTTACTGAAGCTTTCTTT. Translation gives CASSRGEGGGLFTEAFF.